Below are 30 T cell receptor beta chains sequenced from a single sample in a study of cytotoxic CD8 clonotypes in ibrutinib-treated CLL (dated by TCRdb to about 2021). The library was built by means of the immunoSEQ multiplex PCR assay. Held by TCRdb, this immuneACCESS table contains in-frame sequences only and omits some clones. Under half of the omission traces to an unresolved V gene where checked; the cause of the rest is unknown. The sample contains 300,000 to 350,000 clones, about 80% of them found a single time. In total, the top ten clones hold about 6.3% of the sample. Material: PBMCs, obtained before ibrutinib treatment. The receptors originated from a human donor with chronic lymphocytic leukemia.

This sequence joins TRBV5-6 and TRBJ2-2, with no clear D. The CDR3 covers 12 residues. V lost 6 bases to trimming and J lost 0 bases, with 3 bases between them. From germline, CDR1 is SGHDT and CDR2 YYEEEE. The CDR3 DNA follows: TGTGCCAGCAACCCGAACACCGGGGAGCTGTTTTTT. This codes for CASNPNTGELFF.

The chain combines TRBV7-8 with TRBJ2-7; D gene uncertain. The CDR3 is made up of 14 amino acids. Germline assignment: CDR1 SGHVS and CDR2 FQNEAQ. Trimming cost V 5 bases and J 3 bases, with 14 bases left between them. The CDR3 DNA is TGTGCCAGCAGCCAAACACGAACCTACTACGAGCAGTACTTC. Its protein product is CASSQTRTYYEQYF.

This clone was observed a single time. The V and J genes are TRBV6-5 and TRBJ1-2; 12 bases agree with TRBD1. Per the germline V gene, CDR1 is MNHEY and CDR2 is SVGAGI. This CDR3 is built from 14 residues. J was trimmed by 3 bases and V by 5 bases; bases with no gene match: 1. The CDR3 coding sequence is TGTGCCAGCAGTCGGGACAGGGGGCACTATGGCTACACCTTC. Its translation: CASSRDRGHYGYTF.

This clone has only a few counts. The gene calls are TRBV10-1 and TRBJ2-7; unclear D gene. Germline CDR1 is WNHNN and CDR2 is SYGVQD (reference sequence). The V end lost 0 bases, the J end lost 3 bases, and 6 bases lay between the germline ends. The CDR3 covers 13 residues. CDR3: CASSESQVYEQYF. For the CDR3, the DNA is TGCGCCAGCAGTGAGTCCCAGGTCTACGAGCAGTACTTC.

This rearrangement joins TRBV7-6 to TRBJ1-3, with D perhaps matching TRBD1 (5 bases). V shed 6 bases and J shed 1 base, with 7 bases lying between them. The CDR3 contains 13 residues. Germline CDR1 SGHVS, CDR2 FNYEAQ. CDR3 residues: CASRGGSGNTIYF. As DNA, the CDR3 is TGTGCCAGCAGGGGGGGTTCTGGAAACACCATATATTTT. The entire variable domain, with the rest obtained from reference TRBV7-6 and TRBJ1-3, is as follows: GAGVSQSPRYKVTKRGQDVALRCDPISGHVSLYWYRQALGQGPEFLTYFNYEAQQDKSGLPNDRFSAERPEGSISTLTIQRTEQRDSAMYRCASRGGSGNTIYFGEGSWLTVV.

This chain connects TRBV4-1 to TRBJ2-7; TRBD1 might be the D (6 bases). In germline, CDR1 is MGHRA, CDR2 YSYEKL. The CDR3 is made up of 15 amino acids. Trimming removed 1 base at V and 0 bases at J, with 10 bases between. The CDR3: CASSQARGGSYEQYF. In DNA, the CDR3 is TGCGCCAGCAGCCAAGCCAGGGGCGGCTCCTACGAGCAGTACTTC.

The J gene is TRBJ1-5, the V gene TRBV7-6; a possible D gene is TRBD1 (5 bases). There are 13 residues in the CDR3. Per germline, CDR1 SGHVS and CDR2 FNYEAQ. Trimming stripped 4 bases from V and 5 bases from J, with 9 bases between. The CDR3 loop reads CASSYSRDQPQHF. CDR3 bases: TGTGCCAGCAGCTACAGCAGGGATCAGCCCCAGCATTTT.

This chain joins TRBV29-1 and TRBJ2-3, with 10 bases fitting TRBD2. The V gene's germline CDR1 is SQVTM and CDR2 ANQGSEA. CDR3 length: 16 amino acids. The junction had 16 bases not matched to a gene; V was cut back by 6 bases and J by 7 bases. This chain's CDR3 is CSVQKRVSSGRYTQYF. As DNA, the CDR3 is TGCAGCGTCCAGAAGAGGGTGTCTAGCGGGAGATATACGCAGTATTTT.

J is TRBJ2-7 and V is TRBV5-4; 13 bases agree with TRBD2. The CDR3 is made up of 16 amino acids. Per germline, CDR1 SGHNT and CDR2 YYREEE (reference sequence). Trimming cost V 3 bases and J 2 bases; bases outside gene matches: 5. The DNA for the CDR3 is TGTGCCAGCAGCTCGACTAGCGGGAGGCCGACCTACGAGCAGTACTTC. Translation gives CASSSTSGRPTYEQYF.

This rearrangement joins TRBV7-8 to TRBJ2-2; 9 bases match TRBD1. Germline-derived CDR1 and CDR2 are SGHVS and FQNEAQ. V dropped 5 bases and J dropped 5; count of bases not matched to a gene: 6. This CDR3 spans 15 amino acids. The CDR3 spells CASSPGQGSTGELFF. In nucleotides, the CDR3 is TGTGCCAGCAGCCCGGGACAGGGTTCAACCGGGGAGCTGTTTTTT.

The chain uses TRBV28 and TRBJ1-1, with D hard to call. The germline gives CDR1 MDHEN, CDR2 SYDVKM. V was pared by 1 base and J by 4 bases, with 4 bases between. This CDR3 spans 12 amino acids. The DNA of the CDR3 is TGTGCCAGCAGTTTATCGAGCACTGAAGCTTTCTTT. This encodes CASSLSSTEAFF.

The gene calls are TRBV4-3 and TRBJ2-1; D gene ambiguous. The V end was cut by 2 bases, the J end by 0 bases, with 11 bases between. Germline assignment: CDR1 LGHNA and CDR2 YSLEER. The CDR3 covers 16 residues. CDR3 DNA sequence: TGCGCCAGCAGCCAATGGAAGACCGGCTCCTACAATGAGCAGTTCTTC. Translation gives CASSQWKTGSYNEQFF.

The chain links TRBV27 to TRBJ2-7, with D uncertain. Germline assignment: CDR1 MNHEY and CDR2 SMNVEV (reference sequence). V was trimmed by 6 bases and J by 3 bases, leaving 9 bases between them. The CDR3 consists of 12 residues. CDR3 coding DNA: TGTGCCAGCAGCCCCTTAGGCTACGAGCAGTACTTC. The encoded protein is CASSPLGYEQYF.

The chain uses TRBV29-1 and TRBJ1-2; 8 bases align to TRBD1. The CDR3 length is 13 residues. CDR1 is SQVTM, CDR2 ANQGSEA, per germline. V gave up 5 bases and J gave up 5 bases; unmatched junction bases: 7. This CDR3 reads CSVRLQGAYGYTF. The CDR3 DNA reads as TGCAGCGTTCGTCTCCAGGGGGCTTATGGCTACACCTTC.

This chain connects TRBV7-9 to TRBJ2-1; the D gene is possibly TRBD1 (5 bases). The V end lost 5 bases, the J end lost 4 bases, and 15 bases lay between the germline ends. The V gene's germline CDR1 is SEHNR and CDR2 FQNEAQ (reference sequence). CDR3 size: 15 residues. The CDR3 region is CASSRGRSLYNEQFF. CDR3 bases: TGTGCCAGCAGCAGGGGCCGTTCTCTTTACAATGAGCAGTTCTTC. Using reference TRBV7-9 and TRBJ2-1 for the parts outside the CDR3, the full variable domain is DTGVSQNPRHKITKRGQNVTFRCDPISEHNRLYWYRQTLGQGPEFLTYFQNEAQLEKSRLLSDRFSAERPKGSFSTLEIQRTEQGDSAMYLCASSRGRSLYNEQFFGPGTRLTVL.

This clone was seen a few times. The CDR3 region is CASSLGQNYEQYF. In nucleotides, the CDR3 is TGTGCCAGCTCACTTGGACAGAACTACGAGCAGTACTTC. This rearrangement joins TRBV18 to TRBJ2-7; a possible D gene is TRBD1 (6 bases). Trimming pared 4 bases from V and 3 bases from J, leaving 10 bases between. Germline lookup yields CDR1 KGHSH and CDR2 LQKENI. The CDR3 sequence is 13 residues long.

The rearrangement links TRBV7-9 to TRBJ2-1, with D unresolved. CDR3 length equals 14 residues. The V end was cut by 5 bases, the J end by 5 bases, with 13 bases between. Germline CDR1 is SEHNR and CDR2 is FQNEAQ (reference sequence). The CDR3 region is CASSQDEGNNEQFF. CDR3 coding DNA: TGTGCCAGCAGCCAAGACGAAGGTAACAATGAGCAGTTCTTC.

The V call is TRBV27, the J call TRBJ1-2; 8 nucleotides line up with TRBD1. The germline gives CDR1 MNHEY, CDR2 SMNVEV (reference sequence). Trimming cost V 5 bases and J 7 bases; bases outside gene matches: 6. This CDR3 has 13 residues. This CDR3 is CASSPGQGGGYTF. CDR3 DNA sequence: TGTGCCAGCAGTCCCGGACAGGGAGGTGGCTACACCTTC.

The chain recombines TRBV9 with TRBJ2-7, with 13 bases aligning to TRBD2. The germline CDR1 and CDR2 sequences are SGDLS and YYNGEE. The J segment lost 12 bases and the V segment lost 4 bases, leaving 7 bases of the junction unmatched. The CDR3 totals 13 residues. The CDR3 loop is CASSLGLAGVTYF. As DNA, the CDR3 is TGTGCCAGCAGCTTAGGACTAGCGGGAGTTACGTACTTC. Filled out from reference TRBV9 and TRBJ2-7, the complete variable domain reads DSGVTQTPKHLITATGQRVTLRCSPRSGDLSVYWYQQSLDQGLQFLIQYYNGEERAKGNILERFSAQQFPDLHSELNLSSLELGDSALYFCASSLGLAGVTYFGPGTRLTVT.

This clone was observed a single time. V usage is TRBV7-8 and J usage is TRBJ2-7; a possible D gene is TRBD1 (5 bases). Trimming removed 1 base at V and 4 bases at J, with 17 bases between. This CDR3 has 16 residues. Germline V gives CDR1 SGHVS, CDR2 FQNEAQ. This CDR3 reads CASSLVGVGKPYEQYF. The CDR3 DNA follows: TGTGCCAGCAGCTTAGTAGGGGTTGGGAAGCCATACGAGCAGTACTTC.

This clone appeared a single time. The CDR3, as DNA: TGTGCCAGCTCTTCAGGGGGGGATGAAAAACTGTTTTTT. It yields the protein CASSSGGDEKLFF. The chain has TRBV18 and TRBJ1-4, with 7 positions matching TRBD1. V gave up 6 bases and J gave up 6 bases; unmatched junction bases: 4. The CDR3 runs to 13 residues. Germline V gene data show CDR1 as KGHSH and CDR2 as LQKENI.

V gene TRBV5-1 combines with J gene TRBJ2-5; no clear D. The V end lost 5 bases, the J end lost 0 bases, and 8 bases lay between the germline ends. The CDR3 covers 13 residues. Germline V gene lookup returns CDR1 SGHRS and CDR2 YFSETQ. The CDR3 DNA sequence: TGCGCCAGCAGGGCAGGCAACCAAGAGACCCAGTACTTC. Its protein is CASRAGNQETQYF.

The rearrangement links TRBV28 to TRBJ1-3; TRBD1 might be the D (5 bases). The CDR3 covers 12 residues. Germline lookup yields CDR1 MDHEN and CDR2 SYDVKM. Between the trimmed V and J ends, which lost 10 bases and 1 base, there was a span of 8 bases. The CDR3 here is CAIEGSGNTIYF. The DNA for the CDR3 is TGTGCCATAGAGGGGTCTGGAAACACCATATATTTT.

The V and J genes are TRBV11-2 and TRBJ2-1; 7 nucleotides line up with TRBD1. The V and J ends lost 0 bases and 13 bases, in that order; junction bases with no gene match: 9. This CDR3 contains 14 residues. Per the germline V gene, CDR1 is SGHAT and CDR2 is FQNNGV. The DNA for the CDR3 is TGTGCCAGCAGCTTAGATCTAACCGGGACAGAACAGTTCTTC. As protein: CASSLDLTGTEQFF.

The chain recombines TRBV7-2 with TRBJ2-7; 10 bases are a match to TRBD2. The CDR3 extends over 16 amino acids. CDR1 and CDR2 from the germline V gene are SGHTA and FQGNSA. The J segment lost 3 bases and the V segment lost 1 base, leaving 6 bases of the junction unmatched. The CDR3 DNA reads TGTGCCAGCAGCTTAGACTTGGCTAGCGGGAGCTACGAGCAGTACTTC. Translation: CASSLDLASGSYEQYF.

The V gene is TRBV7-6, the J gene TRBJ1-2; D gene uncertain. CDR1 is SGHVS, CDR2 FNYEAQ, per germline. Trimming removed 5 bases from V and 5 bases from J, with 9 bases in between. The CDR3 totals 12 residues. CDR3 residues: CASSPVLYGYTF. The DNA for the CDR3 is TGTGCCAGCAGCCCTGTCTTATATGGCTACACCTTC.

The rearrangement uses TRBV4-3 and TRBJ2-4; D perhaps matches TRBD1 (6 bases). This CDR3 region has 16 residues. Trimming cost V 1 base and J 6 bases, with 16 bases left between them. Germline lookup yields CDR1 LGHNA and CDR2 YSLEER. For the CDR3, the DNA is TGCGCCAGCAGCCAAGCTAACAGGGTTGGGATAAACATTCAGTACTTC. Its translation is CASSQANRVGINIQYF.

Here the CDR3 DNA reads TGTGCCAGCAGTTACCTACTAGCGGGAGGGCCGTTCGAGCAGTACTTC. Its protein is CASSYLLAGGPFEQYF. J is TRBJ2-7 and V is TRBV6-5; TRBD2 matches at 13 bases. The CDR3 runs 16 residues. With V trimmed by 2 bases and J by 6 bases, 7 bases remained unmatched. Germline-derived CDR1 and CDR2 are MNHEY and SVGAGI.

The CDR3 spells CASSLDPRIYEQYF. The CDR3 coding sequence is TGCGCCAGCAGCTTGGATCCCAGAATCTACGAGCAGTACTTC. This chain links TRBV5-1 with TRBJ2-7, with D unresolved. V was pared by 0 bases and J by 3 bases, with 10 bases between. Per the germline V gene, CDR1 is SGHRS and CDR2 is YFSETQ. The CDR3 runs 14 residues.

The gene calls are TRBV5-1 and TRBJ1-3, with 7 bases aligning to TRBD1. This CDR3 is 16 amino acids long. J gave up 0 bases and V 4 bases, and 7 bases lay outside the gene matches. Germline V lookup: CDR1 SGHRS, CDR2 YFSETQ. CDR3 DNA: TGCGCCAGCAGCGTTGAGACAGGGCACTCTGGAAACACCATATATTTT. Protein: CASSVETGHSGNTIYF.